These 15 T cell receptor beta chains came from one sample sequenced in a study of blood T cell repertoires in COVID-19. Data came from immunoSEQ multiplex PCR; TCRdb stores just in-frame clones and leaves some out. The data contain 170,000 or so clones, 90% of them seen just once; the ten biggest clones take up 0.5% to 0.6%. Material: peripheral blood. These receptors were obtained from a middle-aged man with acute or convalescent COVID-19.

The V call is TRBV29-1, the J call TRBJ2-1; tentatively, D is TRBD2 (5 bases). Germline V CDR1 and CDR2: SQVTM, ANQGSEA. V shed 5 bases and J shed 1 base, with 9 bases lying between them. The CDR3 length is 13 residues. CDR3 in DNA: TGCAGCGTTAACGGGATTTCCTACAATGAGCAGTTCTTC. It encodes CSVNGISYNEQFF.

The gene calls are TRBV3-1 (or the pseudogene TRBV3-2) and TRBJ2-5; 7 nucleotides align to TRBD2. Germline V gene lookup returns CDR1 LGHDT and CDR2 YNNKEL (reference sequence). Trimming removed 2 bases from V and 2 bases from J; junction bases left unmatched: 5. The CDR3 consists of 15 residues. The CDR3 sequence: CASSQLLADQETQYF. For the CDR3, the DNA is TGTGCCAGCAGCCAACTTCTAGCGGATCAAGAGACCCAGTACTTC.

A remark on this clone: This sequence may be a read error, since a much larger clone differs from it by one base. The chain combines TRBV24-1 with TRBJ1-1; 11 positions agree with TRBD1. Germline V CDR1 and CDR2: KGHDR, SFDVKD. Trimming removed 5 bases from V and 4 bases from J; junction bases left unmatched: 2. The CDR3 length is 14 residues. The CDR3 sequence is CATSAGTGGTEAFF. The CDR3 DNA follows: TGTGCCACCAGTGCAGGGACAGGGGGCACTGAAGCTTTCTTT.

The chain recombines TRBV11-2 with TRBJ1-6; no reliable D call. The CDR3 runs to 13 residues. Trimming stripped 5 bases from V and 14 bases from J, with 16 bases between. Germline V CDR1 and CDR2: SGHAT, FQNNGV. The DNA of the CDR3 is TGTGCCAGCAGCCCCCCGGGAGTGGTAACCCTCCACTTT. Amino acids: CASSPPGVVTLHF.

This clone was seen only once. The J gene is TRBJ1-1, the V gene TRBV9; D is possibly TRBD1 (6 bases). The V end was cut by 0 bases, the J end by 3 bases, with 12 bases between. There are 15 residues in the CDR3. Germline loops: CDR1 SGDLS, CDR2 YYNGEE. The chain's CDR3 is CASSVAGAGHTEAFF. CDR3 DNA sequence: TGTGCCAGCAGCGTAGCAGGGGCAGGTCACACTGAAGCTTTCTTT.

The CDR3 DNA reads as TGTGCCACCAGCAGAGATGCGCGGGGCTCTGGAAACACCATATATTTT. It specifies CATSRDARGSGNTIYF. The rearrangement links TRBV15 to TRBJ1-3; D gene ambiguous. This CDR3 is 16 amino acids long. Trimming took off 0 bases at V and 0 bases at J, with 9 bases between the two ends. The V gene's germline CDR1 is LNHNV and CDR2 YYDKDF (reference sequence). Filled out from reference TRBV15 and TRBJ1-3, the complete variable domain reads DAMVIQNPRYQVTQFGKPVTLSCSQTLNHNVMYWYQQKSSQAPKLLFHYYDKDFNNEADTPDNFQSRRPNTSFCFLDIRSPGLGDTAMYLCATSRDARGSGNTIYFGEGSWLTVV.

As to this clone: The sample holds other DNA sequences that translate to the same CDR3. The rearrangement uses TRBV5-1 and TRBJ1-6; D gene ambiguous. V was shortened by 0 bases and J by 5 bases, with 6 bases between the two germline ends. The CDR3 spans 14 residues. Germline lookup yields CDR1 SGHRS and CDR2 YFSETQ. Here the CDR3 reads CASSLGTNNSPLHF. CDR3 DNA: TGCGCCAGCAGCTTGGGCACTAATAATTCACCCCTCCACTTT.

The chain carries TRBV12-3 or TRBV12-4 and TRBJ1-1; D unresolved. V was shortened by 4 bases and J by 3 bases, with 3 bases between the two germline ends. This CDR3 region has 11 residues. The CDR3 spells CASSSDTEAFF. In DNA, the CDR3 is TGTGCCAGCAGTTCGGACACTGAAGCTTTCTTT.

The rearrangement joins TRBV28 to TRBJ2-7; 7 bases fit TRBD2. V lost 2 bases, J lost 7 bases, and 17 bases stayed unmatched. Germline CDR1 MDHEN, CDR2 SYDVKM. CDR3 size: 17 residues. The CDR3 region has the DNA TGTGCCAGCAGTTTACCAGCCGGGAGCGGGGCCCCGGGGGAGCAGTACTTC. This encodes CASSLPAGSGAPGEQYF.

The J gene is TRBJ1-1, the V gene TRBV5-6; 7 nucleotides align to TRBD1. The CDR3 spans 14 residues. Germline V lookup: CDR1 SGHDT, CDR2 YYEEEE. The junction had 6 bases not matched to a gene; V was cut back by 2 bases and J by 5 bases. The DNA for the CDR3 is TGTGCCAGCAGCTTCCGGACAGGTCGGACTGAAGCTTTCTTT. It encodes CASSFRTGRTEAFF.

This clone was detected only once. V usage is TRBV18 and J usage is TRBJ1-1; 8 bases match TRBD1. The germline V gene has CDR1 KGHSH and CDR2 LQKENI. J was trimmed by 0 bases and V by 3 bases; bases with no gene match: 9. The CDR3 sequence is 17 residues long. The CDR3 loop reads CASSPQRTGPLNTEAFF. The CDR3 region has the DNA TGTGCCAGCTCACCCCAACGGACAGGGCCATTGAACACTGAAGCTTTCTTT.

V gene TRBV6-4 combines with J gene TRBJ2-6; perhaps TRBD1 as D (6 bases). The CDR3 is 18 residues long. V shed 5 bases and J shed 0 bases, with 17 bases lying between them. In germline, CDR1 is MRHNA, CDR2 SNTAGT. The CDR3: CASSPTGTLNSGANVLTF. In nucleotides, the CDR3 is TGTGCCAGCAGTCCCACCGGGACACTCAACTCTGGGGCCAACGTCCTGACTTTC.

The rearrangement links TRBV19 to TRBJ1-6; the D is unclear. Germline V gene data show CDR1 as LNHDA and CDR2 as SQIVND (reference sequence). Trimming cost V 5 bases and J 5 bases, with 7 bases left between them. The CDR3 sequence is 13 residues long. The CDR3 DNA sequence: TGTGCCAGTAGTCGGGATCATAATTCACCCCTCCACTTT. This sequence encodes CASSRDHNSPLHF.

The chain joins TRBV7-8 to TRBJ2-1; 7 bases are shared with TRBD2. Germline CDR1 is SGHVS and CDR2 is FQNEAQ. The CDR3 spans 17 residues. J lost 0 bases, V lost 1 base, and 6 bases had no gene match. The chain's CDR3 is CASSLVGSGYSYNEQFF. The CDR3 DNA follows: TGTGCCAGCAGCTTAGTAGGTAGCGGGTACTCCTACAATGAGCAGTTCTTC.

V usage is TRBV6-2 or TRBV6-3 and J usage is TRBJ1-5; no reliable D call. Germline V gives CDR1 MNHEY, CDR2 SVGEGT. The CDR3 has 17 residues. The V end lost 2 bases, the J end lost 3 bases, and 17 bases lay between the germline ends. The CDR3 region has the DNA TGTGCCAGCAGTTACGCCATCCCCCGTGCGGACAATCAGCCCCAGCATTTT. Amino acids: CASSYAIPRADNQPQHF.